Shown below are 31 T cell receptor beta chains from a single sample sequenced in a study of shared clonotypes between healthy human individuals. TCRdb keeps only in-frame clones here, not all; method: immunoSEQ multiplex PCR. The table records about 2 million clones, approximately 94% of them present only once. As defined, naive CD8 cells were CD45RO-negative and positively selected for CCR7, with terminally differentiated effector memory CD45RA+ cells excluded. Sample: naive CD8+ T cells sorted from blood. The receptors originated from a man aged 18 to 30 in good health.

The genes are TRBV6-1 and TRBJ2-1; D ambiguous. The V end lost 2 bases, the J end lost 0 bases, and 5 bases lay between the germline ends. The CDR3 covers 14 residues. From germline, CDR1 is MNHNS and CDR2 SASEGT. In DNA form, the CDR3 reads TGTGCCAGCAGTGAACGAGGCTCCTACAATGAGCAGTTCTTC. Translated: CASSERGSYNEQFF.

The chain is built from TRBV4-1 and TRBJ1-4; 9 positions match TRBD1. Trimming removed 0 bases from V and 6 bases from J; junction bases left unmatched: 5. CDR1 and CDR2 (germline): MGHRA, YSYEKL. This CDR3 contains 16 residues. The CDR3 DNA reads TGCGCCAGCAGCCAAGATGAGGGGACAGGGTATGAAAAACTGTTTTTT. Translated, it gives CASSQDEGTGYEKLFF.

CDR3 DNA: TGCGCCAGCAGCCAAGATCCGTTGGACTACAATGAGCAGTTCTTC. Its protein product is CASSQDPLDYNEQFF. The chain recombines TRBV4-3 with TRBJ2-1; D uncertain. V gave up 0 bases and J gave up 3 bases, with 9 bases separating them. Germline V CDR1 and CDR2: LGHNA, YSLEER. The CDR3 runs 15 residues.

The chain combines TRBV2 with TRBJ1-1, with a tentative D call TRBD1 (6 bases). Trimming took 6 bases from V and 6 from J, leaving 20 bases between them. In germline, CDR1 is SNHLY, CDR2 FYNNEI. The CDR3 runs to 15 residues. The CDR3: CASSLTAGAFPEAFF. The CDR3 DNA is TGTGCCAGCAGCCTGACGGCAGGGGCCTTTCCTGAAGCTTTCTTT.

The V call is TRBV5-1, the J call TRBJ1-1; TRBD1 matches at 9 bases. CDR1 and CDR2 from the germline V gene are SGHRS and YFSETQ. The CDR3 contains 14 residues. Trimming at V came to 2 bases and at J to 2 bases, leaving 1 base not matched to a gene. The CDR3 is CASSFTGGNTEAFF. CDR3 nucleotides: TGCGCCAGCAGCTTCACAGGGGGCAACACTGAAGCTTTCTTT.

The CDR3 DNA follows: TGTGCCAGTAGGGAGACAGGGTACCACGAGCAGTACTTC. Translating it yields CASRETGYHEQYF. The rearrangement joins TRBV19 to TRBJ2-7; TRBD1 aligns across 7 bases. The ends lost 6 bases at V and 5 bases at J; junction bases unmatched: 7. Germline values: CDR1 LNHDA, CDR2 SQIVND (reference sequence). The CDR3 totals 13 residues.

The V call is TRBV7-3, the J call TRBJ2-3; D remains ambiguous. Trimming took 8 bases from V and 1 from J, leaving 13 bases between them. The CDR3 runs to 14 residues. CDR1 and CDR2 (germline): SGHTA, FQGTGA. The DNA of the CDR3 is TGTGCCAGCGGGCACGACCGAGGCACAGATACGCAGTATTTT. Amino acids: CASGHDRGTDTQYF.

This CDR3 is CASKKEMGGSPLHF. The CDR3 DNA follows: TGTGCCAGCAAAAAGGAAATGGGGGGTTCACCCCTCCACTTT. V and J are TRBV28 and TRBJ1-6, with TRBD1 as a possible D gene (5 bases). Germline V gene sequence: CDR1 MDHEN, CDR2 SYDVKM. This CDR3 is 14 amino acids long. Trimming stripped 7 bases from V and 9 bases from J, with 16 bases between.

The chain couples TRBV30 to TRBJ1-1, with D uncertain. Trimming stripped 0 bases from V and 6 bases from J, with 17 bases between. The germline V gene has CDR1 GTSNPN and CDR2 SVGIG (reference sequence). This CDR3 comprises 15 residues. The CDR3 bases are TGTGCCTGGAGTGTACATGAGGGAGCGAAGGCTGAAGCTTTCTTT. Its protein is CAWSVHEGAKAEAFF. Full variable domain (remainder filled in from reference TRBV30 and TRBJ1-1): SQTIHQWPATLVQPVGSPLSLECTVEGTSNPNLYWYRQAAGRGLQLLFYSVGIGQISSEVPQNLSASRPQDRQFILSSKKLLLSDSGFYLCAWSVHEGAKAEAFFGQGTRLTVV.

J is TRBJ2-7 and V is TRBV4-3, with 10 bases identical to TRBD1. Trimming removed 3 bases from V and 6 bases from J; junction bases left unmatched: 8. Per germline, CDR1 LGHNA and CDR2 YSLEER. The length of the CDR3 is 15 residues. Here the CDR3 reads CASSQAGTGASEQYF. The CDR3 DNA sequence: TGCGCCAGCAGCCAGGCCGGGACAGGGGCTTCCGAGCAGTACTTC.

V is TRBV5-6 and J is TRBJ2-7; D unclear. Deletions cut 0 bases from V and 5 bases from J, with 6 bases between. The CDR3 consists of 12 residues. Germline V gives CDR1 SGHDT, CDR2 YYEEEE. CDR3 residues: CASSLGDHEQYF. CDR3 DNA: TGTGCCAGCAGCTTGGGAGACCACGAGCAGTACTTC.

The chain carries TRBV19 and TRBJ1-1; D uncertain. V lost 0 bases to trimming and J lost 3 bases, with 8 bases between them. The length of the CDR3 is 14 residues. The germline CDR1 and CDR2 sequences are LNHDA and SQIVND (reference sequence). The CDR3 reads CASSIDEEDTEAFF. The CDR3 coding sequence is TGTGCCAGTAGTATAGACGAGGAGGACACTGAAGCTTTCTTT.

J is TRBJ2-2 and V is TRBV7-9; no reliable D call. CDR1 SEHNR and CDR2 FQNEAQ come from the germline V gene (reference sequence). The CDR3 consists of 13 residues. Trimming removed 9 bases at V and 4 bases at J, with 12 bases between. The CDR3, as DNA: TGTGCCAGAGGACGGGCAGGCACCGGGGAGCTGTTTTTT. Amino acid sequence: CARGRAGTGELFF.

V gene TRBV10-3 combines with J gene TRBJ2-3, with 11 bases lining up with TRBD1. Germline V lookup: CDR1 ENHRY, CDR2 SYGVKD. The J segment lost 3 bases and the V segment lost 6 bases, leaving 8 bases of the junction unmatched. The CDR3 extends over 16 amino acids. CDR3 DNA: TGTGCCATCAGGGAATTGGGGACAGGGGGAACAGATACGCAGTATTTT. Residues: CAIRELGTGGTDTQYF.

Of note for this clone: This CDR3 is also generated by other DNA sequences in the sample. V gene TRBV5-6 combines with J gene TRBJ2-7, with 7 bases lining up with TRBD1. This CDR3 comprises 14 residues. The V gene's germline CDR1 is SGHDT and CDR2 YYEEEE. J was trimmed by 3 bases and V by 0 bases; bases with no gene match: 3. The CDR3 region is CASSLEQGFYEQYF. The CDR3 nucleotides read TGTGCCAGCAGCTTGGAACAGGGGTTCTACGAGCAGTACTTC.

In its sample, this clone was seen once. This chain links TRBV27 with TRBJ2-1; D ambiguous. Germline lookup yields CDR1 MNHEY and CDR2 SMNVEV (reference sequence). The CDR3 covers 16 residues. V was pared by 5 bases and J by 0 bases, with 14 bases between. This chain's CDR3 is CASSILPLGSYNEQFF. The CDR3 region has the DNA TGTGCCAGCAGTATACTTCCACTGGGCTCCTACAATGAGCAGTTCTTC.

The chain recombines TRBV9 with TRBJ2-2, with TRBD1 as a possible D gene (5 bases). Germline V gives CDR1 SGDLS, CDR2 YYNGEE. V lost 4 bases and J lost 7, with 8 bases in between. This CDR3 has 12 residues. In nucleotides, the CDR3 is TGTGCCAGCAGCCTAGGGGACGGGGAGCTGTTTTTT. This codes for CASSLGDGELFF. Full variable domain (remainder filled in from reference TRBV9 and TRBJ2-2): DSGVTQTPKHLITATGQRVTLRCSPRSGDLSVYWYQQSLDQGLQFLIQYYNGEERAKGNILERFSAQQFPDLHSELNLSSLELGDSALYFCASSLGDGELFFGEGSRLTVL.

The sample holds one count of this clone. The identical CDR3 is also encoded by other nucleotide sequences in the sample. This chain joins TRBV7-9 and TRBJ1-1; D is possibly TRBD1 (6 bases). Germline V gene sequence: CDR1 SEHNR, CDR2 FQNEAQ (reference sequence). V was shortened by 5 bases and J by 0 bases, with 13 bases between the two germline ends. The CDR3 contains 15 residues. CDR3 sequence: CASSTTTGMNTEAFF. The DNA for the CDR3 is TGTGCCAGCAGCACAACTACAGGGATGAACACTGAAGCTTTCTTT.

Here the CDR3 reads CASSWGTGDEKLFF. For the CDR3, the DNA is TGTGCCAGCAGCTGGGGGACAGGCGATGAAAAACTGTTTTTT. V and J are TRBV13 and TRBJ1-4; 8 nucleotides match TRBD1. The CDR3 extends over 14 amino acids. V gave up 4 bases and J gave up 6 bases; unmatched junction bases: 4. Germline CDR1 is PRHDT and CDR2 is FYEKMQ (reference sequence). The variable domain in full, with the rest retrieved from reference TRBV13 and TRBJ1-4, is AAGVIQSPRHLIKEKRETATLKCYPIPRHDTVYWYQQGPGQDPQFLISFYEKMQSDKGSIPDRFSAQQFSDYHSELNMSSLELGDSALYFCASSWGTGDEKLFFGSGTQLSVL.

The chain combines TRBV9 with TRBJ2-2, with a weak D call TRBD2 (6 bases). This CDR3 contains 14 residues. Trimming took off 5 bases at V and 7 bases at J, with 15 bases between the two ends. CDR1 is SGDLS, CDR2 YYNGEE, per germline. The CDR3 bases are TGTGCCAGCAGTCTTGAGCGGGCAGTCGGGGAGCTGTTTTTT. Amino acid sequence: CASSLERAVGELFF. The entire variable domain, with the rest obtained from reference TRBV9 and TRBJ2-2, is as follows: DSGVTQTPKHLITATGQRVTLRCSPRSGDLSVYWYQQSLDQGLQFLIQYYNGEERAKGNILERFSAQQFPDLHSELNLSSLELGDSALYFCASSLERAVGELFFGEGSRLTVL.

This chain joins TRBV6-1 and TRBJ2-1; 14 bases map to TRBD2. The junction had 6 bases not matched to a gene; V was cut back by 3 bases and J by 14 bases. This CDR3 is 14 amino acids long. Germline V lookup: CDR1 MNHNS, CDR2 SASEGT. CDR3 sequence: CASSDMGLAGDKFF. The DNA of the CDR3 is TGTGCCAGCAGTGACATGGGACTAGCGGGAGATAAGTTCTTC.

The CDR3 region has the DNA TGTGCCAGCAGTTTCGAACAGGGGGCTTCGAACGAGCAGTACTTC. Translated: CASSFEQGASNEQYF. This rearrangement joins TRBV27 to TRBJ2-7, with 9 positions matching TRBD1. V gave up 3 bases and J gave up 5 bases; unmatched junction bases: 8. Germline-derived CDR1 and CDR2 are MNHEY and SMNVEV (reference sequence). CDR3 size: 15 residues.

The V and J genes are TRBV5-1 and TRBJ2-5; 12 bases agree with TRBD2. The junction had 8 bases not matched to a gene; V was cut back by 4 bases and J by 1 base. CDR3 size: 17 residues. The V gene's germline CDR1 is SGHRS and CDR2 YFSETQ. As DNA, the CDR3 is TGCGCCAGCAGCGGGACTAGCGGGCCCCTACCCCAAGAGACCCAGTACTTC. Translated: CASSGTSGPLPQETQYF. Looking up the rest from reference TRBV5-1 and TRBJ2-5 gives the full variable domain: KAGVTQTPRYLIKTRGQQVTLSCSPISGHRSVSWYQQTPGQGLQFLFEYFSETQRNKGNFPGRFSGRQFSNSRSEMNVSTLELGDSALYLCASSGTSGPLPQETQYFGPGTRLLVL.

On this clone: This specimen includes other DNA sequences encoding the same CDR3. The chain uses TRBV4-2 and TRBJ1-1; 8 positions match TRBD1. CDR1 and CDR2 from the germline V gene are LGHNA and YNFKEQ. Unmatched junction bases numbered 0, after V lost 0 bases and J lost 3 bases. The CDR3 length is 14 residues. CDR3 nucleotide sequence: TGTGCCAGCAGCCAAGAGACAGGGGACACTGAAGCTTTCTTT. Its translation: CASSQETGDTEAFF.

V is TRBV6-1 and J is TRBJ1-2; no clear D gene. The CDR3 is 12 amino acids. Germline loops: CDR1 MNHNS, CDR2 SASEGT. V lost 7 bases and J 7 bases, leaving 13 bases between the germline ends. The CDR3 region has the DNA TGTGCCAGCACCGACGGTGGGGTTGGCTACACCTTC. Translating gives CASTDGGVGYTF.

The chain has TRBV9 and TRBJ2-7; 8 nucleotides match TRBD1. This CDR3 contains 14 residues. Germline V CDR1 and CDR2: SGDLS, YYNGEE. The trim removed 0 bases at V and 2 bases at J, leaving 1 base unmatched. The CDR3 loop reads CASSVEQGAYEQYF. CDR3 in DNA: TGTGCCAGCAGCGTAGAACAGGGGGCCTACGAGCAGTACTTC.

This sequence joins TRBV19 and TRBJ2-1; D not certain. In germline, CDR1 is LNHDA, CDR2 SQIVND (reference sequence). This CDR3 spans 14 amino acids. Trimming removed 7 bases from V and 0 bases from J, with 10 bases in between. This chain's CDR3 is CASKDRSSYNEQFF. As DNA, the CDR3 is TGTGCCAGTAAGGACCGTAGCTCCTACAATGAGCAGTTCTTC.

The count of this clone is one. This CDR3 reads CASRNQGAGGNTIYF. The CDR3 DNA is TGTGCCAGCAGAAACCAGGGGGCAGGTGGAAACACCATATATTTT. This rearrangement joins TRBV13 to TRBJ1-3; 8 bases are shared with TRBD1. Germline assignment: CDR1 PRHDT and CDR2 FYEKMQ (reference sequence). V gave up 6 bases and J gave up 3 bases; unmatched junction bases: 7. This CDR3 is built from 15 residues. Full variable domain (outside the CDR3, taken from reference TRBV13 and TRBJ1-3): AAGVIQSPRHLIKEKRETATLKCYPIPRHDTVYWYQQGPGQDPQFLISFYEKMQSDKGSIPDRFSAQQFSDYHSELNMSSLELGDSALYFCASRNQGAGGNTIYFGEGSWLTVV.

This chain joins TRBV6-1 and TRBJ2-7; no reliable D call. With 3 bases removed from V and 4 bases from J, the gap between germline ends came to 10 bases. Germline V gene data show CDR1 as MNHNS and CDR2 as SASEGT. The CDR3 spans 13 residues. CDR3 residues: CASSEGWFYEQYF. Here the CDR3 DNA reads TGTGCCAGCAGTGAGGGTTGGTTTTACGAGCAGTACTTC.

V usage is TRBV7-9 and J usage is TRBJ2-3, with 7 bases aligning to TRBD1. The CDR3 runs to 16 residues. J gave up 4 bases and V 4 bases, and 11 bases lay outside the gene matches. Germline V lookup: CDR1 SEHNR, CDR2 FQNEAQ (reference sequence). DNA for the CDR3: TGTGCCAGCAGCTGGTTACAGGGGACGGGGCCAGATACGCAGTATTTT. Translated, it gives CASSWLQGTGPDTQYF.

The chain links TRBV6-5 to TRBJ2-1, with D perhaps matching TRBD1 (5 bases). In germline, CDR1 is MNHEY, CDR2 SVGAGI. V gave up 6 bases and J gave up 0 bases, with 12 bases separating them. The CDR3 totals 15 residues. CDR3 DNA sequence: TGTGCCAGCAGCAAGACAGAGAGCTCCTACAATGAGCAGTTCTTC. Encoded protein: CASSKTESSYNEQFF.